This passage covers 19 T cell receptor beta chains from one sample sequenced in a study of blood T cells in healthy people across ages. Primers used in a second PCR of roughly 6 to 11 cycles were a sample-barcoded 5' primer and a J-beta primer mix. TCRdb re-analysed the 5' RACE reads in MiXCR, keeping a single row per CDR3 protein. The sample lists approximately 1,700,000 distinct CDR3 sequences; approximately 40% were seen once. The sample taken for sequencing was blood. Receptors originate from a human donor in good health.

This clonotype has only a few counts. The rearrangement joins TRBV15 to TRBJ1-2; D may be TRBD1 (6 bases). Germline assignment: CDR1 LNHNV and CDR2 YYDKDF (reference sequence). V was cut by 0 bases and J by 1 base, with 12 bases left in between. The CDR3 has 16 residues. CDR3 protein: CATSRDRGGLNYGYTF. The DNA for the CDR3 is TGTGCCACCAGCAGAGATCGGGGGGGGCTTAACTATGGCTACACCTTC.

This clonotype was observed a handful of times. The chain has TRBV11-1 and TRBJ2-6; 7 bases are shared with TRBD1. With V trimmed by 2 bases and J by 0 bases, 22 bases remained unmatched. The CDR3 spans 23 residues. CDR1 and CDR2 (germline): SGHAT, FQDESV (reference sequence). The CDR3 loop reads CASSLLRLPYRGLVGSGANVLTF. The CDR3 coding sequence is TGTGCCAGCAGCTTATTAAGGCTACCCTACAGGGGTCTGGTTGGCTCTGGGGCCAACGTCCTGACTTTC.

This clonotype was seen only a few times. The V and J genes are TRBV7-6 and TRBJ1-4; D is possibly TRBD1 (6 bases). Between the trimmed V and J ends, which lost 1 base and 5 bases, there was a span of 11 bases. The CDR3 covers 15 residues. Germline CDR1 SGHVS, CDR2 FNYEAQ. CDR3 residues: CASSLVRTVNEKLFF. The CDR3 nucleotides are TGTGCCAGCAGCTTAGTCCGGACAGTGAATGAAAAACTGTTTTTT.

This chain joins TRBV27 and TRBJ2-3; 9 nucleotides match TRBD1. V gave up 5 bases and J gave up 8 bases; unmatched junction bases: 5. The germline gives CDR1 MNHEY, CDR2 SMNVEV (reference sequence). There are 13 residues in the CDR3. CDR3 residues: CASSPGQGTTQYF. CDR3 coding DNA: TGTGCCAGCAGTCCGGGACAGGGCACTACGCAGTATTTT.

The rearrangement joins TRBV3-1 to TRBJ1-2, with 7 bases identical to TRBD1. CDR1 is LGHDT, CDR2 YNNKEL, per germline (reference sequence). The ends lost 4 bases at V and 4 bases at J; junction bases unmatched: 15. This CDR3 has 17 amino acids. DNA of the CDR3: TGTGCCAGCAGCCCGACAGGGATCGGTCATGGTAGCTATGGCTACACCTTC. This encodes CASSPTGIGHGSYGYTF. The full variable domain, rest sourced from reference TRBV3-1 and TRBJ1-2, is DTAVSQTPKYLVTQMGNDKSIKCEQNLGHDTMYWYKQDSKKFLKIMFSYNNKELIINETVPNRFSPKSPDKAHLNLHINSLELGDSAVYFCASSPTGIGHGSYGYTFGSGTRLTVV.

This chain links TRBV4-2 with TRBJ2-3, with D uncertain. The CDR3 totals 15 residues. V shed 0 bases and J shed 2 bases, with 9 bases lying between them. CDR1 is LGHNA, CDR2 YNFKEQ, per germline. The CDR3: CASSQDRRITDTQYF. The CDR3 nucleotides are TGTGCCAGCAGCCAAGATCGGCGGATCACAGATACGCAGTATTTT.

For this clonotype: One end of the junction does not line up with germline, which may come from a read error. The chain joins TRBV13 to TRBJ2-5; either TRBD1 or TRBD2 may fit D (6 bases each). This CDR3 spans 14 amino acids. The V gene's germline CDR1 is PRHDT and CDR2 FYEKMQ (reference sequence). The CDR3 DNA reads TGTGCCAGCAGCTTAGGTGGGGGGCGAGAGACCCGGTACTTC. Amino acids: CASSLGGGRETRYF. The variable domain in full, completed from reference TRBV13 and TRBJ2-5, reads AAGVIQSPRHLIKEKRETATLKCYPIPRHDTVYWYQQGPGQDPQFLISFYEKMQSDKGSIPDRFSAQQFSDYHSELNMSSLELGDSALYFCASSLGGGRETRYFGPGTRLLVL.

The J gene is TRBJ1-4, the V gene TRBV9, with D maybe TRBD1 (6 bases). Trimming removed 2 bases at V and 8 bases at J, with 13 bases between. CDR3 length equals 14 residues. CDR1 and CDR2 (germline): SGDLS, YYNGEE. As DNA, the CDR3 is TGTGCCAGCAGCGTCGGGGGCTTCGGAGAAAAACTGTTTTTT. It is translated as CASSVGGFGEKLFF.

The rearrangement joins TRBV6-5 to TRBJ1-6, with a tentative D call TRBD1 (5 bases). Per germline, CDR1 MNHEY and CDR2 SVGAGI. Trimming left V 6 bases short and J 7 bases short, with 16 bases between. The CDR3 spans 15 residues. CDR3 amino acids: CASRPFQGPNSPLHF. In nucleotides, the CDR3 is TGTGCCAGCAGACCCTTCCAGGGACCAAATTCACCCCTCCACTTT.

The chain employs TRBV2 and TRBJ1-5; a possible D gene is TRBD1 (6 bases). V was cut by 3 bases and J by 5 bases, with 11 bases left in between. Germline V gene sequence: CDR1 SNHLY, CDR2 FYNNEI. The CDR3 runs to 14 residues. The CDR3 nucleotides read TGTGCCAGCAGTGACGTACAGGGTTATCAGCCCCAGCATTTT. Residues: CASSDVQGYQPQHF.

Comments on this clonotype: A much larger clone is a single base away; this may be a read error. J is TRBJ1-2 and V is TRBV29-1; D is unclear. The CDR3 spans 11 residues. Germline V lookup: CDR1 SQVTM, CDR2 ANQGSEA. DNA of the CDR3: TGCAGCGTTGAGGGGATCTATGGCTACAACTTC. Protein sequence: CSVEGIYGYNF. Full variable domain (remainder filled in from reference TRBV29-1 and TRBJ1-2): SAVISQKPSRDICQRGTSLTIQCQVDSQVTMMFWYRQQPGQSLTLIATANQGSEATYESGFVIDKFPISRPNLTFSTLTVSNMSPEDSSIYLCSVEGIYGYNFGSGTRLTVV.

The chain combines TRBV30 with TRBJ2-3; perhaps TRBD1 as D (5 bases). Germline CDR1 reads GTSNPN; CDR2 reads SVGIG (reference sequence). V lost 4 bases and J lost 1, with 15 bases in between. This CDR3 is built from 15 residues. The CDR3 spells CAWNRRGGGTDTQYF. CDR3 sequence (DNA): TGTGCCTGGAATCGAAGGGGCGGAGGCACAGATACGCAGTATTTT.

This clonotype was observed a handful of times. The V and J genes are TRBV10-3 and TRBJ1-2; a weak D match, TRBD1 (6 bases). Deletions cut 0 bases from V and 8 bases from J, with 16 bases between. The CDR3 consists of 15 residues. Germline assignment: CDR1 ENHRY and CDR2 SYGVKD. The CDR3 region is CAISESFRTGNGYTF. The CDR3 DNA is TGTGCCATCAGTGAGTCGTTCCGAACAGGGAACGGCTACACCTTC.

This clonotype was picked up a small number of times. CDR3 loop: CASSYSASQETQYF. The CDR3 DNA reads as TGTGCCAGCAGTTACTCGGCTAGTCAAGAGACCCAGTACTTC. The chain employs TRBV6-5 and TRBJ2-5; no firm D call. V lost 0 bases to trimming and J lost 2 bases, with 7 bases between them. Germline CDR1 is MNHEY and CDR2 is SVGAGI. The CDR3 consists of 14 residues.

This clonotype was picked up a small number of times. V and J are TRBV6-2 or TRBV6-3 and TRBJ2-5; D is possibly TRBD1 (6 bases). The CDR3 is 19 residues long. The ends were cut back, 0 bases at V and 1 base at J, with 21 bases in the middle. Germline assignment: CDR1 MNHEY and CDR2 SVGEGT. The CDR3 nucleotides read TGTGCCAGCAGTTACTCGGGTTCCCCGGACAGCTATTTCCAAGAGACCCAGTACTTC. Amino acids: CASSYSGSPDSYFQETQYF.

This chain connects TRBV4-3 to TRBJ2-1, with 7 bases identical to TRBD2. The CDR3 extends over 16 amino acids. Germline V CDR1 and CDR2: LGHNA, YSLEER. J was trimmed by 0 bases and V by 0 bases; bases with no gene match: 2. The CDR3 bases are TGCGCCAGCAGCCAAGAAGCGGGGTACTCCTACAATGAGCAGTTCTTC. Residues: CASSQEAGYSYNEQFF.

The V and J genes are TRBV29-1 and TRBJ2-1; perhaps TRBD2 as D (5 bases). Germline lookup yields CDR1 SQVTM and CDR2 ANQGSEA. CDR3 length equals 12 residues. The V and J ends lost 6 bases and 8 bases respectively, with 14 bases between them. In DNA, the CDR3 is TGCAGCGTCAGCGGCGGTTCCGATGAGCAGTTCTTC. Amino acid sequence: CSVSGGSDEQFF.

The rearrangement joins TRBV7-2 to TRBJ2-3; D might be TRBD2 (5 bases). The CDR3 runs 15 residues. V was trimmed by 4 bases and J by 0 bases, leaving 11 bases between them. The germline CDR1 and CDR2 sequences are SGHTA and FQGNSA. The CDR3 coding sequence is TGTGCCAGCAGCTGGGTTAGCGCTAGCACAGATACGCAGTATTTT. It specifies CASSWVSASTDTQYF.

This clonotype has only a few counts. The V call is TRBV20-1, the J call TRBJ2-1, with 11 bases aligning to TRBD2. The ends lost 4 bases at V and 4 bases at J; junction bases unmatched: 6. Germline CDR1 DFQATT, CDR2 SNEGSKA (reference sequence). CDR3 length: 15 residues. The DNA of the CDR3 is TGCAGTGCTATCTCTACTAGCGGGGGATACAATGAGCAGTTCTTC. Translation: CSAISTSGGYNEQFF.